This is a list of T cell receptor beta chains from one sample in a study of blood T cell repertoires in COVID-19. Clones were sequenced by immunoSEQ multiplex PCR, and TCRdb holds only the in-frame ones, with some missing. The table includes around 320,000 clones, about 90% detected once. Material for sequencing was PBMCs or T cells enriched from blood (not recorded which). The source is a woman between 50 and 59 years old who had been exposed to COVID-19. Each CDR3 is given with its conserved first and last residue. A D gene is named only where the DNA matches it firmly. Clone size is stated in some rows and not others, as once, few, many or a class when expanded.

CDR3nt,CDR3aa,v_gene,j_gene,d_gene,abundance
TGTGCCAGCAGGAGGACGGGGACCTACGAGCAGTACTTC,CASRRTGTYEQYF,TRBV27,TRBJ2-7,NA,NA
TGTGCCAGCAGTTTATCGGGACAGGGGTCTCCCCTCCACTTT,CASSLSGQGSPLHF,TRBV28,TRBJ1-6,TRBD1,few
TGTGCCAGCAGCCGGGCGGGTCAACTTGGGTTCTTC,CASSRAGQLGFF,TRBV3-1/TRBV3-2,TRBJ2-1,NA,NA
TGTGCCATCAGTGAGCAGGTTTCGAATGAAAAACTGTTTTTT,CAISEQVSNEKLFF,TRBV10-3,TRBJ1-4,NA,NA
TGTGCCAGTAGTATCGTCTGGGGATTGGGGGCGGATGGCTACACCTTC,CASSIVWGLGADGYTF,TRBV19,TRBJ1-2,NA,NA
TGCGCCAGCAGCACTTTAGGATACGGGGAGGGAAGTCGGGGCTACACCTTC,CASSTLGYGEGSRGYTF,TRBV5-1,TRBJ1-2,NA,NA
TGTGCCAGCAGCTTGCTAGCGGGGGGCACAACAGATACGCAGTATTTT,CASSLLAGGTTDTQYF,TRBV11-2,TRBJ2-3,TRBD2,once
TGTGCCAGCAGCTCGAGTTGGTCCCTGATCTCCTACGAGCAGTACTTC,CASSSSWSLISYEQYF,TRBV3-1/TRBV3-2,TRBJ2-7,NA,few
TGTGCCAGCTCACCACCGACCGGGACTAGGGGGCAAGAGACCCAGTACTTC,CASSPPTGTRGQETQYF,TRBV18,TRBJ2-5,TRBD2,few
TGTGCCAGCAGTCAAACAGGGTCTGGAAACACCATATATTTT,CASSQTGSGNTIYF,TRBV13,TRBJ1-3,NA,NA
TGTGCCAGCTCACCCTTAGGACTAGCGGGGCGCACAGATACGCAGTATTTT,CASSPLGLAGRTDTQYF,TRBV18,TRBJ2-3,TRBD2,NA
TGTGCCAGCAGCTCCGGGACTAGCGGACCAGATACGCAGTATTTT,CASSSGTSGPDTQYF,TRBV7-2,TRBJ2-3,TRBD2,NA
TGTGCCAGTAGTCCGAGACTAGCGGTTAACCAAGAGACCCAGTACTTC,CASSPRLAVNQETQYF,TRBV19,TRBJ2-5,TRBD2,NA
TGCAGCGTTGAACGGGGTGACAGGGTGAGCACCGGGGAGCTGTTTTTT,CSVERGDRVSTGELFF,TRBV29-1,TRBJ2-2,TRBD1,few
TGCAGCGTCTACTTAGGGACTAGCGGCTCCTACGAGCAGTACTTC,CSVYLGTSGSYEQYF,TRBV29-1,TRBJ2-7,TRBD2,NA